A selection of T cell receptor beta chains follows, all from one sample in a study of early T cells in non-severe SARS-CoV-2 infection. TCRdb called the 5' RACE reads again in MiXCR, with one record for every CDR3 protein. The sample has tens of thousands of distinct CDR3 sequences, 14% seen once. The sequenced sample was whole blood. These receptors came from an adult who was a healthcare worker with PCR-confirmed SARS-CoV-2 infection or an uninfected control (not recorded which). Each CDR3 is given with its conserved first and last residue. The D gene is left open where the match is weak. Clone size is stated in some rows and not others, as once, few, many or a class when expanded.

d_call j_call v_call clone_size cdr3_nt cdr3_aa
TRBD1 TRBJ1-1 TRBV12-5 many TGTGCTAGTGGTCACAGGGGGAACACTGAAGCTTTCTTT CASGHRGNTEAFF
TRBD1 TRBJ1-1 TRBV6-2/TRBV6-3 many TGTGCCAGCAGTTACTCCGGGACAGCCGTTGAAGCTTTCTTT CASSYSGTAVEAFF
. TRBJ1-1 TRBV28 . TGTGCCAGCAGTTTGGATGATGAAGCTTTCTTT CASSLDDEAFF
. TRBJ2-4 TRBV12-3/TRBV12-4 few TGTGCCAGCAGAAAAGACCGGACGGACATTCAGTACTTC CASRKDRTDIQYF
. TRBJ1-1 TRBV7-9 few TGTGCCAGCAGCTTAGGGGGCAGCCCGAACACTGAAGCTTTCTTT CASSLGGSPNTEAFF
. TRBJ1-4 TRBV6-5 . TGTGCCAGCAGTTATGACAGTTCAACTAATGAAAAACTGTTTTTT CASSYDSSTNEKLFF
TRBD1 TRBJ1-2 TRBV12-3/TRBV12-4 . TGTGCCAGCAGACTAGGACAGGGGTACGGCTACACCTTC CASRLGQGYGYTF
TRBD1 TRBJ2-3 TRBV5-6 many TGTGCCAGCAGCTTGGAGGACAGGGCTAGCACAGATACGCAGTATTTT CASSLEDRASTDTQYF
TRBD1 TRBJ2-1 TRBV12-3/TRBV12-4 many TGTGCCAGCAGACAGGGGGCGATTCCCTACAATGAGCAGTTCTTC CASRQGAIPYNEQFF
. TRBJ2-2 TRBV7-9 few TGTGCCAGCAGCTTAATTGGGAGCACCGGGGAGCTGTTTTTT CASSLIGSTGELFF
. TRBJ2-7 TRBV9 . TGTGCCAGCAGCGTAGGTTACGAGCAGTACTTC CASSVGYEQYF
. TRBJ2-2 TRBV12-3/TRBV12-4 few TGTGCCAGCAGTTTAGCGCGGTTTTCTAAAAGGGACACCGGGGAGCTGTTTTTT CASSLARFSKRDTGELFF
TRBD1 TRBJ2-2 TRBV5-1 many TGCGCCAGCAGCTTGCAGGGGGTCAACACCGGGGAGCTGTTTTTT CASSLQGVNTGELFF
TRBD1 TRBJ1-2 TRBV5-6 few TGTGCCAGCAGCTCACAGACAGGGGAAGGAGGCTATGGCTACACCTTC CASSSQTGEGGYGYTF
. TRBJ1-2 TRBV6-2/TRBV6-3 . TGTGCCAGCAGTTGGGGGTTGCGTGGCTACACCTTC CASSWGLRGYTF
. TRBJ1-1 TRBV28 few TGTGCCAGCAGTTTAGGGGGATGGGCTGAAGCTTTCTTT CASSLGGWAEAFF
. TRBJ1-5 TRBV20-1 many TGCAGTGCTAGGGGGGATCAGCCCCAGCATTTT CSARGDQPQHF
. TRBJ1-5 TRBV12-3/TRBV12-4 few TGTGCCAGCAGTAAGGACACGAATCAGCCCCAGCATTTT CASSKDTNQPQHF
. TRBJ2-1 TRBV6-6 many TGTGCCAGCACACCACCGGGCAGGGAGTCGGATGAGCAGTTCTTC CASTPPGRESDEQFF
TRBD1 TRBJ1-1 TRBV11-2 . TGTGCCAGCAGAAAAGGGGGCAGGATCGGTGAAGCTTTCTTT CASRKGGRIGEAFF
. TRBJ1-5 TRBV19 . TGTGCCAGTAGTATCGACAGGCTAGCCCAGCCCCAGCATTTT CASSIDRLAQPQHF
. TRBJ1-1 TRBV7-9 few TGTGCCAGCAGCCCGAAAGATGGGAACACTGAAGCTTTCTTT CASSPKDGNTEAFF
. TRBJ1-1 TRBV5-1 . TGCGCCAGCAGCTCCGGGACGGCGAACACTGAAGCTTTCTTT CASSSGTANTEAFF
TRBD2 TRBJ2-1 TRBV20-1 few TGCAGTGCCAAGCCCCCCGGGACTAGCGGAAATGAGCAGTTCTTC CSAKPPGTSGNEQFF
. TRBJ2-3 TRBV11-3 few TGTGCCAGCAGCTGGGACGGGACTAGCACAGATACGCAGTATTTT CASSWDGTSTDTQYF
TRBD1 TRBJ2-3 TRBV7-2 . TGTGCCAGCAGCTCACAGGGGTCCTACACAGATACGCAGTATTTT CASSSQGSYTDTQYF
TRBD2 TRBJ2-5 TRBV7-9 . TGTGCCAGCAGCTGGTTAGCGGGGCCGCAGGGGACCCAGTACTTC CASSWLAGPQGTQYF
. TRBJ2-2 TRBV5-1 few TGCGCCAGCAGCCTGGGACTCCGGAACACCGGGGAGCTGTTTTTT CASSLGLRNTGELFF
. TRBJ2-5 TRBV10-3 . TGTGCCACCCTCAACGGGGAATACGAAGTAGAGACCCAGTACTTC CATLNGEYEVETQYF
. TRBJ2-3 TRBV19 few TGTGCCAGTAGTCTTATGTCCGCAGATACGCAGTATTTT CASSLMSADTQYF
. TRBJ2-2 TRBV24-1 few TGTGCCACCGTACACGAGAACACCGGGGAGCTGTTTTTT CATVHENTGELFF
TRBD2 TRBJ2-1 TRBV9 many TGTGCCAGCAGCGTGATAGCGGGCGAGACTAACAATGAGCAGTTCTTC CASSVIAGETNNEQFF
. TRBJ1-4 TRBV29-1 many TGCAGCGTTGACCGGGACGGGGGACGCGAAAAACTGTTTTTT CSVDRDGGREKLFF
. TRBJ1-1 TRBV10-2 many TGCGCCAGCAGGGGAAAGAACACTGAAGCTTTCTTT CASRGKNTEAFF
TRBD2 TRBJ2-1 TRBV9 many TGTGCCAGCAGCGTAGATAGCGGGGGCGCTCCTTACAATGAGCAGTTCTTC CASSVDSGGAPYNEQFF
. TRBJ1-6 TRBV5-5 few TGTGCCAGCAGCTTGGGAGACAGTCCCAATTCACCCCTCCACTTT CASSLGDSPNSPLHF
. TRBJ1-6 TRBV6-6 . TGTGCCAGCCGTGGGATTTATTCACCCCTCCACTTT CASRGIYSPLHF
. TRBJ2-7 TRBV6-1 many TGTGCCACAACCGGGACCTCGAAATACTACGAGCAGTACTTC CATTGTSKYYEQYF
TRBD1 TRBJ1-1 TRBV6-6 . TGTGCCAGCAGTTACGACAGGGACACTGAAGCTTTCTTT CASSYDRDTEAFF
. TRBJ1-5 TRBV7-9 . TGTGCCAGCAGCTCCGACAGCAATCAGCCCCAGCATTTT CASSSDSNQPQHF
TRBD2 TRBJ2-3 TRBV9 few TGTGCCAGCAGCTTTAGCGGGGGGACTACCAATACGCAGTATTTT CASSFSGGTTNTQYF
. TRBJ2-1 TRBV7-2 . TGTGCCAGCAGCTCCGGGACTCCTGGCGGTGAGCAGTTCTTC CASSSGTPGGEQFF
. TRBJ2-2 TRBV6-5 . TGTGCCAGCAGTTACGGGGGAGCCGAGCTGTTTTTT CASSYGGAELFF
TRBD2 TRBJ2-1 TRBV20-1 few TGCAGTGCTAGATCTCCCGGGACTAGCGGGGACTATGAGCAGTTCTTC CSARSPGTSGDYEQFF
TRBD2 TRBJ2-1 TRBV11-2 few TGTGCCAGCAGCCCTAGCGGCAATGAGCAGTTCTTC CASSPSGNEQFF
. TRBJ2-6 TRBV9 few TGTGCCAGCAGCGTCTATGGGGCCAACGTCCTGACTTTC CASSVYGANVLTF
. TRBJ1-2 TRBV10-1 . TGCGCCAGCAGTACCGGGGAGTCCTATGGCTACACCTTC CASSTGESYGYTF
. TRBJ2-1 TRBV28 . TGTGCCAGCACTTCGGGGGCCCTCTACAATGAGCAGTTCTTC CASTSGALYNEQFF
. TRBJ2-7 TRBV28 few TGTGCCAGCAGAGATCACACCCCCTACGAGCAGTACTTC CASRDHTPYEQYF
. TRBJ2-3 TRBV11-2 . TGTGCCAGCAGCCCCTCTCTGTCCACAGATACGCAGTATTTT CASSPSLSTDTQYF
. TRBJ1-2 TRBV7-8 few TGTGCCAGCAGCTTAGGACGGGTTCAGGACTATGGCTACACCTTC CASSLGRVQDYGYTF
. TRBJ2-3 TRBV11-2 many TGTGCCAGCAGCTTAGAGTCGAAGGGACATACGCAGTATTTT CASSLESKGHTQYF